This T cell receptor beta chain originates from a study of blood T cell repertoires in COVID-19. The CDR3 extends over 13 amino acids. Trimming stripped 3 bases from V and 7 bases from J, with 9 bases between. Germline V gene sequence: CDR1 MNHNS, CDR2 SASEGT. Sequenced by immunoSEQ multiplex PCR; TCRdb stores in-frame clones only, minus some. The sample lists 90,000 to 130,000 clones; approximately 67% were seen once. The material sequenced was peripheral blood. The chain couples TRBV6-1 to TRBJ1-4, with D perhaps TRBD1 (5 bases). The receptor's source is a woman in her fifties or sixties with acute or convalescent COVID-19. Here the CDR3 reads CASSDRVTEKLFF. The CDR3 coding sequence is TGTGCCAGCAGTGACAGGGTCACTGAAAAACTGTTTTTT.